Reported below is one T cell receptor (beta chain). The sample comes from a study of control samples from healthy donors and cancer patients. Here immunoSEQ multiplex PCR was the method, and the copy in TCRdb shows in-frame clones only, minus some. The sample lists 60,000 to 80,000 clones; roughly 87% were seen once. The CDR3 extends over 12 amino acids. V was pared by 6 bases and J by 2 bases, with 7 bases between. Germline V gene lookup returns CDR1 LNHDA and CDR2 SQIVND (reference sequence). V and J are TRBV19 and TRBJ1-2, with D hard to call. The receptor was isolated from a woman between 50 and 59 years old in good health. The source material was blood. The CDR3 region is CASRSENYGYTF. CDR3 DNA sequence: TGTGCCAGTAGGTCGGAGAACTATGGCTACACCTTC.